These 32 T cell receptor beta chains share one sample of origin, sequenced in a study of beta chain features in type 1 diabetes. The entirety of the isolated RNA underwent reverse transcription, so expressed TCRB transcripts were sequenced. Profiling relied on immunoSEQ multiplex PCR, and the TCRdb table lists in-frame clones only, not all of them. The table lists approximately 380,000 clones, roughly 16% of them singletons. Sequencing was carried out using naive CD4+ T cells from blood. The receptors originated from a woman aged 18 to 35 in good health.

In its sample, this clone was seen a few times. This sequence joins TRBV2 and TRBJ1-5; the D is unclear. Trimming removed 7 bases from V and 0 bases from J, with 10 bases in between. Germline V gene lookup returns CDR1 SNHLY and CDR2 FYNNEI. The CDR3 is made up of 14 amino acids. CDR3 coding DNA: TGTGCCAGCAACGCGGGTTATAGCAATCAGCCCCAGCATTTT. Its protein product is CASNAGYSNQPQHF. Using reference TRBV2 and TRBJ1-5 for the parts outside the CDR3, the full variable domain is EPEVTQTPSHQVTQMGQEVILRCVPISNHLYFYWYRQILGQKVEFLVSFYNNEISEKSEIFDDQFSVERPDGSNFTLKIRSTKLEDSAMYFCASNAGYSNQPQHFGDGTRLSIL.

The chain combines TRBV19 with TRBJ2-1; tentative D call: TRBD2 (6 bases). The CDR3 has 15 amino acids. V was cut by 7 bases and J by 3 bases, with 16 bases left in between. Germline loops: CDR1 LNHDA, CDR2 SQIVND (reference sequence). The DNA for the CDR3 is TGTGCCAGTACGTCGGAGCGGGTTAGCTACAATGAGCAGTTCTTC. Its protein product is CASTSERVSYNEQFF.

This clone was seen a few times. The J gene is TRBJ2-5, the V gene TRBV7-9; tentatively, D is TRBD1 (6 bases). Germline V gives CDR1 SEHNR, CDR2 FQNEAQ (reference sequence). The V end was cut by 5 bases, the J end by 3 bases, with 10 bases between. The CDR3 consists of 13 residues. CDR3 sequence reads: CASSRTVKETQYF. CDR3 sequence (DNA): TGTGCCAGCAGCCGGACAGTCAAAGAGACCCAGTACTTC.

CDR3 bases: TGTGCCAGCAGATCGGGACTAGCGGGAAGCGAGCAGTACTTC. Translation: CASRSGLAGSEQYF. The V call is TRBV7-2, the J call TRBJ2-7; TRBD2 matches at 13 bases. V trimming: 6 bases; J trimming: 6 bases; junction bases outside the gene matches: 5. The germline V gene has CDR1 SGHTA and CDR2 FQGNSA. The CDR3 has 14 amino acids. The full variable domain, with the rest looked up from reference TRBV7-2 and TRBJ2-7, is GAGVSQSPSNKVTEKGKDVELRCDPISGHTALYWYRQSLGQGLEFLIYFQGNSAPDKSGLPSDRFSAERTGGSVSTLTIQRTQQEDSAVYLCASRSGLAGSEQYFGPGTRLTVT.

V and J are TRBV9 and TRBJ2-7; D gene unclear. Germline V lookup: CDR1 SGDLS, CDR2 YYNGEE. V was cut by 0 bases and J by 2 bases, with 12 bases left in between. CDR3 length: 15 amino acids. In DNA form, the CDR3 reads TGTGCCAGCAGCGTAGGACGGCGTAGCACCTACGAGCAGTACTTC. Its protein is CASSVGRRSTYEQYF.

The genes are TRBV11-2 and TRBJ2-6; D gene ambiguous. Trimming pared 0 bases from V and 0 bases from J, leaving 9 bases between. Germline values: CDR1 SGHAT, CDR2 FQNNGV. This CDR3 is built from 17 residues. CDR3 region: CASSLDTFSSGANVLTF. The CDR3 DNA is TGTGCCAGCAGCTTAGATACCTTCAGCTCTGGGGCCAACGTCCTGACTTTC.

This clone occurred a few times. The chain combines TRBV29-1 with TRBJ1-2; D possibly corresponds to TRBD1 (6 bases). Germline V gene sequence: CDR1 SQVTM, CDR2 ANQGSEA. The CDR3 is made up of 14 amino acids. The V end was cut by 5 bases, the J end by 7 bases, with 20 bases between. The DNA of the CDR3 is TGCAGCGTTCAGTCTCAAGGGCGGGGGCGTGGCTACACCTTC. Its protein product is CSVQSQGRGRGYTF.

CDR3 sequence reads: CASGLAGVTGELFF. The CDR3 coding sequence is TGCGCCAGTGGACTAGCGGGGGTTACCGGGGAGCTGTTTTTT. The J gene is TRBJ2-2, the V gene TRBV10-1, with 13 bases fitting TRBD2. Germline-derived CDR1 and CDR2 are WNHNN and SYGVQD (reference sequence). The V and J ends lost 9 bases and 5 bases, in that order; junction bases with no gene match: 3. CDR3 size: 14 residues.

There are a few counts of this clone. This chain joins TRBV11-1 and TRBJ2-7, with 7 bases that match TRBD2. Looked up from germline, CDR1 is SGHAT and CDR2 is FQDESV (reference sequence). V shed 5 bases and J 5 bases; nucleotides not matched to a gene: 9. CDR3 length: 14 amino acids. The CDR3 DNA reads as TGTGCCAGCAGCCTTACCCGGGACTACCACGAGCAGTACTTC. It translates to CASSLTRDYHEQYF.

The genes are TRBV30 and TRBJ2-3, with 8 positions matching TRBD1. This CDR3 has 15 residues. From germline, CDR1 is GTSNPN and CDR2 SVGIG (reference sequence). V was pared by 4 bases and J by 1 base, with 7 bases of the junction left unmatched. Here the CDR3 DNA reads TGTGCCTGGACTAGGCCAGGGGGCCGCACAGATACGCAGTATTTT. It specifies CAWTRPGGRTDTQYF. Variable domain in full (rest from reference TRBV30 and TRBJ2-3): SQTIHQWPATLVQPVGSPLSLECTVEGTSNPNLYWYRQAAGRGLQLLFYSVGIGQISSEVPQNLSASRPQDRQFILSSKKLLLSDSGFYLCAWTRPGGRTDTQYFGPGTRLTVL.

CDR3 nucleotide sequence: TGTGCCTGGAGTTATCGAGGAAGGGAGACCCAGTACTTC. Its translation: CAWSYRGRETQYF. V is TRBV30 and J is TRBJ2-5; D remains ambiguous. From germline, CDR1 is GTSNPN and CDR2 SVGIG (reference sequence). Trimming removed 2 bases at V and 5 bases at J, with 12 bases between. This CDR3 is built from 13 residues.

This CDR3 reads CASSNRAAQETQYF. The CDR3 DNA sequence: TGTGCCAGCAGTAATCGCGCGGCGCAAGAGACCCAGTACTTC. This rearrangement joins TRBV28 to TRBJ2-5; the D is unclear. The length of the CDR3 is 14 residues. The V gene lost 5 bases and the J gene lost 2 bases, with 12 bases spanning the gap. The germline V gene encodes CDR1 MDHEN and CDR2 SYDVKM.

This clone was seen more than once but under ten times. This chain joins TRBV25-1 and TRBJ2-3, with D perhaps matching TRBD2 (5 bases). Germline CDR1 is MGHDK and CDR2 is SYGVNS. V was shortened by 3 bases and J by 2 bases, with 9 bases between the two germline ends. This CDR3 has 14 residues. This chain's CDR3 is CASSDSGFTDTQYF. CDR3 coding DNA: TGTGCCAGCAGTGACTCGGGGTTCACAGATACGCAGTATTTT.

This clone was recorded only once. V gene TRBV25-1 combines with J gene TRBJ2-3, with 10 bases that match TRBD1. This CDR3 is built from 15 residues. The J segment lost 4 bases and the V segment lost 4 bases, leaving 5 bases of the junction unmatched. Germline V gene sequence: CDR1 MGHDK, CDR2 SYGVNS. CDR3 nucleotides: TGTGCCAGCAGTGGTGACAGGGGGCGGGCAGATACGCAGTATTTT. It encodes CASSGDRGRADTQYF.

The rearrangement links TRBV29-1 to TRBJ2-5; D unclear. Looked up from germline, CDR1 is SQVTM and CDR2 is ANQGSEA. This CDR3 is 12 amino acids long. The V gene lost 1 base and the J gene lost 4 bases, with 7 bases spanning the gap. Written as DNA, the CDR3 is TGCAGCGTTGAAGGCGGCGTAGAGACCCAGTACTTC. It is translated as CSVEGGVETQYF.

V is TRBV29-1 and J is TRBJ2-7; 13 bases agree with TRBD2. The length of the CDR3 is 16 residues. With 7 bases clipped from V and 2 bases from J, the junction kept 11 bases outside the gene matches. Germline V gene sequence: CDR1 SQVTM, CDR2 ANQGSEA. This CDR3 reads CSAAKYGLAGAYEQYF. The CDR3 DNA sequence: TGCAGCGCCGCTAAATACGGACTAGCGGGGGCCTACGAGCAGTACTTC.

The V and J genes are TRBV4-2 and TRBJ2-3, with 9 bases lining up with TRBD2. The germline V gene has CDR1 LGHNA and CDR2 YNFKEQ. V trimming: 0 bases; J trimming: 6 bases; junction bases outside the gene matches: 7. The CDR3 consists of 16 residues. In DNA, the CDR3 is TGTGCCAGCAGCCAAGATGGAGCGGGAGGCTACGATACGCAGTATTTT. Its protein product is CASSQDGAGGYDTQYF.

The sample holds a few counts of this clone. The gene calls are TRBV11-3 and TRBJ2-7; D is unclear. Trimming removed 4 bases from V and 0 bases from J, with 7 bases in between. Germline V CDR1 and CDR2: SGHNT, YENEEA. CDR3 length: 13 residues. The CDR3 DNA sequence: TGTGCCAGCAGCTCCAGTCTCTCCTACGAGCAGTACTTC. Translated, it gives CASSSSLSYEQYF.

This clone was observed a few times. The CDR3 loop is CASGRRNEQFF. In DNA, the CDR3 is TGTGCCAGCGGGAGGAGGAATGAGCAGTTCTTC. J is TRBJ2-1 and V is TRBV28; D perhaps matches TRBD2 (6 bases). V gave up 8 bases and J gave up 7 bases, with 9 bases separating them. Germline V gives CDR1 MDHEN, CDR2 SYDVKM. CDR3 size: 11 residues.

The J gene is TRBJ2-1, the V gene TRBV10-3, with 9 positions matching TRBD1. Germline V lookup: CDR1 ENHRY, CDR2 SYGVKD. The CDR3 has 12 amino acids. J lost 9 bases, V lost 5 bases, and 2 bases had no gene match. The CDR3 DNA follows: TGTGCCATCAGTACGACAGGGGGTGAGCAGTTCTTC. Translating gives CAISTTGGEQFF.

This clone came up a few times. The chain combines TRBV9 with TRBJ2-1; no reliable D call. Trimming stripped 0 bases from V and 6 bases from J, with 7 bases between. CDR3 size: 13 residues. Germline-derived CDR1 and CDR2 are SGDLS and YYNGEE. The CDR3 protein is CASSVELVNEQFF. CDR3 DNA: TGTGCCAGCAGCGTAGAGTTAGTCAATGAGCAGTTCTTC. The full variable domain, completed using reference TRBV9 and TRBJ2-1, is DSGVTQTPKHLITATGQRVTLRCSPRSGDLSVYWYQQSLDQGLQFLIQYYNGEERAKGNILERFSAQQFPDLHSELNLSSLELGDSALYFCASSVELVNEQFFGPGTRLTVL.

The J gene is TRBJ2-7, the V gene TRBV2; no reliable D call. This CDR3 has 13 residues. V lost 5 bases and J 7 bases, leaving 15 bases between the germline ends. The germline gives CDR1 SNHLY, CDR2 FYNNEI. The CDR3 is CASSSTPQREQYF. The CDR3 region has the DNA TGTGCCAGCAGTTCTACCCCCCAGCGAGAGCAGTACTTC.

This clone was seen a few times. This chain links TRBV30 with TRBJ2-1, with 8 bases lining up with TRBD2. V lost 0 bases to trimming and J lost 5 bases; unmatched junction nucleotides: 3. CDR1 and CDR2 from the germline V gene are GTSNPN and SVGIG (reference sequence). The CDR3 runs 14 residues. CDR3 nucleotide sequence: TGTGCCTGGAGTGTAACCGGGAGGGACAATGAGCAGTTCTTC. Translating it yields CAWSVTGRDNEQFF.

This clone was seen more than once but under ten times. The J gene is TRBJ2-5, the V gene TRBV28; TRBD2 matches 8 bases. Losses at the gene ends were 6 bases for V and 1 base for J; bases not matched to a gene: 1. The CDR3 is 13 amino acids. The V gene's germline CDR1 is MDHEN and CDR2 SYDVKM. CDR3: CASSRGGQETQYF. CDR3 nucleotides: TGTGCCAGCAGCCGGGGGGGCCAAGAGACCCAGTACTTC. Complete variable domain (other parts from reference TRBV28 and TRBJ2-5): DVKVTQSSRYLVKRTGEKVFLECVQDMDHENMFWYRQDPGLGLRLIYFSYDVKMKEKGDIPEGYSVSREKKERFSLILESASTNQTSMYLCASSRGGQETQYFGPGTRLLVL.

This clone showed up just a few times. In nucleotides, the CDR3 is TGTGCCTGGAGAGAGAGAGTGAATGAAGCTTTCTTT. It encodes CAWRERVNEAFF. The genes are TRBV30 and TRBJ1-1, with unresolved D. Germline-derived CDR1 and CDR2 are GTSNPN and SVGIG (reference sequence). The ends were cut back, 3 bases at V and 7 bases at J, with 12 bases in the middle. CDR3 length: 12 residues.

The CDR3 DNA reads as TGTGCCAGCAGTTACCACCCGGGGGCTGGGGCCAACGTCCTGACTTTC. Translation gives CASSYHPGAGANVLTF. J is TRBJ2-6 and V is TRBV2; D may be TRBD2 (6 bases). Trimming left V 5 bases short and J 2 bases short, with 13 bases between. In germline, CDR1 is SNHLY, CDR2 FYNNEI. The CDR3 is 16 amino acids.

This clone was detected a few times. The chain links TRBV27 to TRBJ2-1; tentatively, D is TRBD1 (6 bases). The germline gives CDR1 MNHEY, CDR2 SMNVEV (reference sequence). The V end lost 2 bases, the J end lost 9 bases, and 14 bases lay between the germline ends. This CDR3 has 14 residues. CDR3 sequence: CASSLRKGVGEQFF. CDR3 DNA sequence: TGTGCCAGCAGTTTACGCAAGGGGGTCGGTGAGCAGTTCTTC.

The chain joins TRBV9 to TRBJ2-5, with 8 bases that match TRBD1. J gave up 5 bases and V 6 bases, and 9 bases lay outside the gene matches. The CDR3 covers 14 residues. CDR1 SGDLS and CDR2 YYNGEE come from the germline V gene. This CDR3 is CASTPGTGVETQYF. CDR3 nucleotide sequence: TGTGCCAGCACTCCCGGGACAGGTGTGGAGACCCAGTACTTC.

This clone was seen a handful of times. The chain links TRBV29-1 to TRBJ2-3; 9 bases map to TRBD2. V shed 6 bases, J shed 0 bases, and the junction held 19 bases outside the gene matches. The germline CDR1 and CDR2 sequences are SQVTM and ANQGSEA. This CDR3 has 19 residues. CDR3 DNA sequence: TGCAGCGTAAAGGGGCGGGAGGGATCCGCTTTAACTAGCACAGATACGCAGTATTTT. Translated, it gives CSVKGREGSALTSTDTQYF.

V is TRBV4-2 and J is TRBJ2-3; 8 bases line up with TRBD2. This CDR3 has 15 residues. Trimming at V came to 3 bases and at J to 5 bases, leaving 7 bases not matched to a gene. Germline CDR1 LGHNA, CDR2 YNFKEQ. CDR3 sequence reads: CASSQAGGTGDTQYF. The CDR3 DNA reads TGTGCCAGCAGCCAGGCGGGGGGAACGGGAGATACGCAGTATTTT.

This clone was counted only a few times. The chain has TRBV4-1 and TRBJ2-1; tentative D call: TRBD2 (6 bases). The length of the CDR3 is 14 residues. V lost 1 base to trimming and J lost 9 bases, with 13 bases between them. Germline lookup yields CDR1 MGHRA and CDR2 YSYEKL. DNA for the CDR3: TGCGCCAGCAGCCAAGGGGCACGGGGGAGTGAGCAGTTCTTC. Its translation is CASSQGARGSEQFF.

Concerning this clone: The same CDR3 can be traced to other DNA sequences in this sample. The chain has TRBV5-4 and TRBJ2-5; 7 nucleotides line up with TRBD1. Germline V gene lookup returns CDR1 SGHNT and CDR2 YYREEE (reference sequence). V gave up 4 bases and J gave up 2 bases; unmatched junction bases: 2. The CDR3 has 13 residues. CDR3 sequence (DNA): TGTGCCAGCAGCCCGGGACAGCAAGAGACCCAGTACTTC. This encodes CASSPGQQETQYF.